Listed here are 32 T cell receptor beta chains from one sample, sequenced in a study of CD8 T cells in ankylosing spondylitis. Findings of the study overall: Apparently characteristic of ankylosing spondylitis blood was a TCR beta motif (fewer than 10 highly homologous variants).

Which antigens these TCRs recognize remains unknown. From the 5' RACE reads, TCRdb called clonotypes with MiXCR, one entry per CDR3 protein. The data show a few hundred thousand distinct CDR3 sequences, with about 22% seen just once and approximately 16% held by the top ten. Sequencing used blood, either unsorted or a sorted T cell fraction (not recorded which). The receptor set was obtained from a male donor with ankylosing spondylitis.

This clonotype was observed at least ten times. This chain links TRBV7-9 with TRBJ2-3; D could derive from TRBD1 or TRBD2 (5 bases each). V shed 5 bases and J shed 2 bases, with 8 bases lying between them. This CDR3 contains 13 residues. The germline CDR1 and CDR2 sequences are SEHNR and FQNEAQ (reference sequence). The CDR3 coding sequence is TGTGCCAGCAGCGGGACGGCCACAGATACGCAGTATTTT. As protein: CASSGTATDTQYF.

This clonotype was counted a few times. J is TRBJ2-1 and V is TRBV29-1; TRBD1 matches 10 bases. The V gene's germline CDR1 is SQVTM and CDR2 ANQGSEA. Trimming at V came to 7 bases and at J to 3 bases, leaving 3 bases not matched to a gene. The CDR3 length is 13 residues. The CDR3 DNA reads as TGCAGCGGGACAGGGGGTATCTACAATGAGCAGTTCTTC. Protein product: CSGTGGIYNEQFF.

This sequence joins TRBV5-1 and TRBJ2-5; D is unresolved. Germline V gene data show CDR1 as SGHRS and CDR2 as YFSETQ. The V end was cut by 7 bases, the J end by 0 bases, with 10 bases between. The CDR3 length is 13 residues. The DNA for the CDR3 is TGCGCCAGCCAAGGATCGTACCAAGAGACCCAGTACTTC. It specifies CASQGSYQETQYF.

CDR3 nucleotides: TGTGCCAGCAGTCCCTCGGCGGGAGGGACCGTCGAGCAGTACTTC. Its protein is CASSPSAGGTVEQYF. The chain combines TRBV25-1 with TRBJ2-7; 9 positions agree with TRBD2. This CDR3 spans 15 amino acids. CDR1 is MGHDK, CDR2 SYGVNS, per germline. The V segment lost 5 bases and the J segment 6 bases; nucleotides outside the gene matches: 11.

This clonotype was detected a few times. The V call is TRBV11-3, the J call TRBJ2-1, with D tentatively TRBD2 (6 bases). V shed 2 bases and J shed 6 bases, with 17 bases lying between them. Germline-derived CDR1 and CDR2 are SGHNT and YENEEA. CDR3 size: 16 residues. The CDR3 nucleotides read TGTGCCAGCAGCTTATCGGTCGGGGGAGGCGGCAATGAGCAGTTCTTC. It yields the protein CASSLSVGGGGNEQFF.

The gene calls are TRBV6-2 or TRBV6-3 and TRBJ1-5, with TRBD1 matching 9 bases. Losses at the gene ends were 4 bases for V and 1 base for J; bases not matched to a gene: 5. The germline gives CDR1 MNHEY, CDR2 SVGEGT. CDR3 length equals 16 residues. The CDR3 coding sequence is TGTGCCAGCAGTTGGGACGGACAGGGGAGCAATCAGCCCCAGCATTTT. Its translation is CASSWDGQGSNQPQHF.

Here the CDR3 DNA reads TGTGCCAGCAGCTCATTCAGGGAATCTGGGGCCAACGTCCTGACTTTC. This translates into CASSSFRESGANVLTF. The rearrangement links TRBV7-3 to TRBJ2-6, with a weak D call TRBD1 (5 bases). The V end lost 4 bases, the J end lost 1 base, and 11 bases lay between the germline ends. Per germline, CDR1 SGHTA and CDR2 FQGTGA. CDR3 length: 16 residues.

This clonotype came up a few times. The rearrangement joins TRBV18 to TRBJ1-1; D is ambiguous. The CDR3 contains 14 residues. The V gene's germline CDR1 is KGHSH and CDR2 LQKENI. Trimming removed 6 bases at V and 0 bases at J, with 11 bases between. The CDR3 region is CASSPSRVNTEAFF. The CDR3 DNA reads as TGTGCCAGCTCCCCCAGTCGGGTGAACACTGAAGCTTTCTTT.

The table lists this clonotype with many counts. CDR3 DNA: TGTGCCACCAGTGATTTGACGGGGGGCGGAGAGACCCAGTACTTC. Translating gives CATSDLTGGGETQYF. V and J are TRBV24-1 and TRBJ2-5; D is perhaps TRBD2 (7 bases). V gave up 0 bases and J gave up 4 bases, with 11 bases separating them. Germline CDR1 KGHDR, CDR2 SFDVKD. The CDR3 totals 15 residues.

This clonotype was picked up a small number of times. The V gene is TRBV4-1, the J gene TRBJ2-3, with 8 bases that match TRBD2. The CDR3 sequence is 16 residues long. The V gene's germline CDR1 is MGHRA and CDR2 YSYEKL. V dropped 0 bases and J dropped 6; count of bases not matched to a gene: 8. The CDR3, as DNA: TGCGCCAGCAGCCAAGAAAGACTAGCGCAACCGGATACGCAGTATTTT. It yields the protein CASSQERLAQPDTQYF.

This chain connects TRBV7-8 to TRBJ2-1; 7 bases map to TRBD1. The V gene end was trimmed by 7 bases and the J gene end by 4 bases; junction bases not matched to a gene: 4. CDR3 size: 13 residues. Germline V gene sequence: CDR1 SGHVS, CDR2 FQNEAQ. In DNA, the CDR3 is TGTGCCAGCATCCAGGGGGAGTACAATGAGCAGTTCTTC. Its protein is CASIQGEYNEQFF.

Here the CDR3 DNA reads TGCAGTGCTAGATCCGATACTAGCGGGAGAGGGCACGAGCAGTACTTC. Translated, it gives CSARSDTSGRGHEQYF. The chain couples TRBV20-1 to TRBJ2-7, with TRBD2 matching over 11 bases. The junction had 11 bases not matched to a gene; V was cut back by 2 bases and J by 5 bases. CDR3 length equals 16 residues. Germline V lookup: CDR1 DFQATT, CDR2 SNEGSKA (reference sequence).

The chain recombines TRBV12-3 or TRBV12-4 with TRBJ1-5; tentatively, D is TRBD1 (5 bases). Trimming shortened V by 7 bases and J by 6 bases, and 13 bases separated the two germline ends. CDR3 length equals 13 residues. This chain's CDR3 is CASTGTSPQPQHF. The CDR3, as DNA: TGTGCCAGCACCGGGACTTCCCCTCAGCCCCAGCATTTT.

V and J are TRBV27 and TRBJ2-7; D uncertain. Per germline, CDR1 MNHEY and CDR2 SMNVEV (reference sequence). The CDR3 consists of 14 residues. V lost 5 bases and J lost 2, with 13 bases in between. CDR3 amino acids: CASSPQASTYEQYF. The CDR3, as DNA: TGTGCCAGCAGTCCCCAAGCGTCCACCTACGAGCAGTACTTC.

The chain links TRBV4-1 to TRBJ2-5, with TRBD2 identical over 12 bases. With 2 bases clipped from V and 4 bases from J, the junction kept 5 bases outside the gene matches. The CDR3 covers 16 residues. The V gene's germline CDR1 is MGHRA and CDR2 YSYEKL. This CDR3 is CASSQSTSGSGETQYF. DNA for the CDR3: TGCGCCAGCAGCCAATCGACTAGCGGGAGTGGAGAGACCCAGTACTTC.

The genes are TRBV7-7 and TRBJ2-3; D remains unclear. Trimming took off 5 bases at V and 0 bases at J, with 12 bases between the two ends. The CDR3 loop spans 15 amino acids. The germline V gene has CDR1 SSHAT and CDR2 FNYEAQ (reference sequence). As DNA, the CDR3 is TGTGCCAGCAGCCCAGTTGGTGCTAGCACAGATACGCAGTATTTT. Translating gives CASSPVGASTDTQYF. Based on the CDR3 plus reference TRBV7-7 and TRBJ2-3, the full variable domain is GAGVSQSPRYKVTKRGQDVTLRCDPISSHATLYWYQQALGQGPEFLTYFNYEAQPDKSGLPSDRFSAERPEGSISTLTIQRTEQRDSAMYRCASSPVGASTDTQYFGPGTRLTVL.

The J gene is TRBJ2-3, the V gene TRBV11-2, with D tentatively TRBD2 (5 bases). V lost 1 base and J 2 bases, leaving 13 bases between the germline ends. This CDR3 has 16 residues. Germline V gene lookup returns CDR1 SGHAT and CDR2 FQNNGV. The CDR3 sequence is CASSLGAGPFTDTQYF. CDR3 sequence (DNA): TGTGCCAGCAGCTTAGGGGCGGGCCCATTCACAGATACGCAGTATTTT.

The chain uses TRBV2 and TRBJ1-5; D unresolved. The germline V and J ends were trimmed by 6 bases and 2 bases, with 11 bases remaining between them. This CDR3 is 14 amino acids long. In germline, CDR1 is SNHLY, CDR2 FYNNEI. This chain's CDR3 is CASSALRGNQPQHF. CDR3 nucleotide sequence: TGTGCCAGCAGCGCCCTCCGGGGCAATCAGCCCCAGCATTTT.

The chain has TRBV28 and TRBJ1-2; 7 bases line up with TRBD1. CDR1 and CDR2 (germline): MDHEN, SYDVKM. This CDR3 comprises 17 residues. The ends lost 5 bases at V and 4 bases at J; junction bases unmatched: 16. The CDR3 loop reads CASSHNLDRAVGYGYTF. The CDR3 coding sequence is TGTGCCAGCAGTCACAACCTTGACAGGGCTGTCGGCTATGGCTACACCTTC.

This clonotype was found a few times. The chain links TRBV4-2 to TRBJ1-2; D may be TRBD1 (5 bases). V was trimmed by 0 bases and J by 3 bases, leaving 11 bases between them. CDR1 and CDR2 (germline): LGHNA, YNFKEQ. There are 15 residues in the CDR3. CDR3 nucleotides: TGTGCCAGCAGCCAAGAGGGGCAGTCGGACTATGGCTACACCTTC. Translating gives CASSQEGQSDYGYTF.

The chain has TRBV7-2 and TRBJ1-3; a possible D gene is TRBD1 (5 bases). The germline CDR1 and CDR2 sequences are SGHTA and FQGNSA. The CDR3 length is 17 residues. Trimming took off 5 bases at V and 1 base at J, with 18 bases between the two ends. The chain's CDR3 is CASSRNWPGSSGNTIYF. For the CDR3, the DNA is TGTGCCAGCAGCCGCAATTGGCCAGGGTCGTCTGGAAACACCATATATTTT.

The chain couples TRBV18 to TRBJ2-1; D is uncertain. The CDR3 loop spans 13 amino acids. The V and J ends lost 4 bases and 4 bases respectively, with 8 bases between them. Germline loops: CDR1 KGHSH, CDR2 LQKENI. The CDR3 region has the DNA TGTGCCAGCTCACGGGTCATTTACAATGAGCAGTTCTTC. It codes for CASSRVIYNEQFF.

The CDR3 reads CASSQSWATNEKLFF. The CDR3 DNA sequence: TGTGCCAGCAGCCAAAGCTGGGCAACTAATGAAAAACTGTTTTTT. This rearrangement joins TRBV3-1 to TRBJ1-4; D call uncertain. V lost 2 bases and J 0 bases, leaving 7 bases between the germline ends. Per the germline V gene, CDR1 is LGHDT and CDR2 is YNNKEL (reference sequence). The CDR3 has 15 amino acids.

This sequence joins TRBV4-2 and TRBJ1-1, with D perhaps TRBD1 (6 bases). The CDR3 is made up of 14 amino acids. V was cut by 1 base and J by 0 bases, with 6 bases left in between. The germline V gene has CDR1 LGHNA and CDR2 YNFKEQ. The CDR3 nucleotides read TGTGCCAGCAGCCAAGGGGACATGAACACTGAAGCTTTCTTT. As protein: CASSQGDMNTEAFF.

The rearrangement links TRBV9 to TRBJ2-1, with D uncertain. Per the germline V gene, CDR1 is SGDLS and CDR2 is YYNGEE. Trimming removed 0 bases from V and 1 base from J, with 8 bases in between. The CDR3 is made up of 15 amino acids. Here the CDR3 reads CASSVDGRSYNEQFF. CDR3 nucleotide sequence: TGTGCCAGCAGCGTAGATGGTAGGTCCTACAATGAGCAGTTCTTC.

This clonotype has more than one count but fewer than ten. One end of the junction fails to match germline, which may point to a read error. The chain recombines TRBV14 with TRBJ2-1, with D possibly called TRBD1 or TRBD2 (5 bases each). The V gene's germline CDR1 is SGHDN and CDR2 FVKESK. This CDR3 spans 13 amino acids. The CDR3 DNA reads TGTGCCAGCAGCCAAGATATGGGGACCCCGACGCTCTTC. Protein sequence: CASSQDMGTPTLF.

V and J are TRBV28 and TRBJ2-1, with 9 bases lining up with TRBD2. CDR1 and CDR2 from the germline V gene are MDHEN and SYDVKM. V shed 6 bases and J 9 bases; nucleotides not matched to a gene: 15. There are 16 residues in the CDR3. The CDR3 DNA follows: TGTGCCAGCAGGACCCCGACTAGCGGCCACATGGGTGAGCAGTTCTTC. It specifies CASRTPTSGHMGEQFF. The entire variable domain, with the rest obtained from reference TRBV28 and TRBJ2-1, is as follows: DVKVTQSSRYLVKRTGEKVFLECVQDMDHENMFWYRQDPGLGLRLIYFSYDVKMKEKGDIPEGYSVSREKKERFSLILESASTNQTSMYLCASRTPTSGHMGEQFFGPGTRLTVL.

This clonotype is a singleton in its sample. The chain joins TRBV11-3 to TRBJ2-1; D perhaps matches TRBD1 (6 bases). The CDR3 runs to 15 residues. Trimming stripped 1 base from V and 6 bases from J, with 13 bases between. Germline V CDR1 and CDR2: SGHNT, YENEEA. CDR3 amino acids: CASSLVVGRGNEQFF. Here the CDR3 DNA reads TGTGCCAGCAGCTTAGTGGTCGGCAGGGGCAATGAGCAGTTCTTC.

The chain uses TRBV20-1 and TRBJ2-3; a possible D gene is TRBD2 (6 bases). Germline CDR1 reads DFQATT; CDR2 reads SNEGSKA (reference sequence). V lost 5 bases, J lost 2 bases, and 14 bases lay in between. The CDR3 length is 14 residues. Here the CDR3 DNA reads TGCAGTGCTTGGGGGACTCACCACACAGATACGCAGTATTTT. Translation: CSAWGTHHTDTQYF.

This clonotype has just a few counts. This chain connects TRBV20-1 to TRBJ2-3, with D perhaps matching TRBD1 or TRBD2 (6 bases each). The germline V and J ends were trimmed by 4 bases and 5 bases, with 13 bases remaining between them. Germline V lookup: CDR1 DFQATT, CDR2 SNEGSKA (reference sequence). The CDR3 is 13 residues long. The CDR3 region is CSATTGAEDTQYF. The CDR3 coding sequence is TGCAGTGCTACCACGGGGGCAGAAGATACGCAGTATTTT.

This sequence joins TRBV5-1 and TRBJ2-1; D ambiguous. CDR1 is SGHRS and CDR2 is YFSETQ in the germline V gene. CDR3 length: 16 residues. The ends were cut back, 4 bases at V and 4 bases at J, with 18 bases in the middle. CDR3 loop: CASSTQTANDYNEQFF. CDR3 in DNA: TGCGCCAGCAGCACCCAGACCGCAAATGATTACAATGAGCAGTTCTTC.

The gene calls are TRBV28 and TRBJ1-1; 8 bases fit TRBD1. Germline trimming cut 6 bases from V and 1 base from J; bases unmatched to any gene: 13. CDR1 and CDR2 from the germline V gene are MDHEN and SYDVKM. This CDR3 contains 17 residues. The CDR3 loop reads CASSHLTPDRGNTEAFF. In nucleotides, the CDR3 is TGTGCCAGCAGCCACCTCACCCCTGACAGGGGGAACACTGAAGCTTTCTTT.